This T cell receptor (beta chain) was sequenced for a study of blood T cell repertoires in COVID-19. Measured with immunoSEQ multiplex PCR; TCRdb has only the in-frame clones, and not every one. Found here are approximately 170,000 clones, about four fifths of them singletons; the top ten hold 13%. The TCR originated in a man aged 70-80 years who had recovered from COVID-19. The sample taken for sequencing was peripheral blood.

The CDR3 DNA reads as TGTGCCAGCAACGAAAACAGGGGGGAAAAACTGTTTTTT. This translates into CASNENRGEKLFF. The chain links TRBV2 to TRBJ1-4; 8 nucleotides match TRBD1. V lost 7 bases, J lost 8 bases, and 6 bases stayed unmatched. Germline V gene data show CDR1 as SNHLY and CDR2 as FYNNEI. The CDR3 extends over 13 amino acids.